The 8 T cell receptor beta chains reported below all come from one sample, sequenced in a study of blood T cell repertoires in COVID-19. The method was immunoSEQ multiplex PCR; TCRdb's version includes in-frame clones alone and lacks a portion of them. The sample records around 250,000 clones, approximately 81% being singletons. Sequenced: PBMCs or T cells enriched from blood (not recorded which). Receptor source: a woman between 45 and 60 years old who had been exposed to COVID-19.

The gene calls are TRBV29-1 and TRBJ2-7; 7 bases are shared with TRBD2. The V and J ends lost 3 bases and 2 bases, in that order; junction bases with no gene match: 7. The CDR3 covers 14 residues. Germline CDR1 is SQVTM and CDR2 is ANQGSEA. CDR3 amino acids: CSVDVGGTTYEQYF. DNA for the CDR3: TGCAGCGTTGACGTTGGTGGGACTACCTACGAGCAGTACTTC.

The chain joins TRBV3-1 (or the pseudogene TRBV3-2) to TRBJ1-3; 7 nucleotides align to TRBD1. With V trimmed by 9 bases and J by 0 bases, 2 bases remained unmatched. Germline values: CDR1 LGHDT, CDR2 YNNKEL (reference sequence). This CDR3 has 13 amino acids. The CDR3 loop is CASRQGSGNTIYF. CDR3 DNA sequence: TGTGCCAGTCGACAGGGCTCTGGAAACACCATATATTTT.

The chain recombines TRBV10-2 with TRBJ1-1, with a weak D call TRBD1 (6 bases). CDR1 is WSHSY and CDR2 is SAAADI in the germline V gene. The CDR3 has 11 residues. Trimming shortened V by 5 bases and J by 8 bases, and 9 bases separated the two germline ends. The CDR3 nucleotides read TGCGCCAGCAGTCGCGACAGGGAAGCTTTCTTT. It codes for CASSRDREAFF.

The V call is TRBV19, the J call TRBJ2-1; 11 positions match TRBD2. The CDR3 length is 18 residues. Germline CDR1 reads LNHDA; CDR2 reads SQIVND (reference sequence). Trimming took 5 bases from V and 2 from J; bases not matched to a gene: 11. The CDR3 nucleotides read TGTGCCAGTAGTCCCTTAGCGGGGGGGCCCACGGCCTACAATGAGCAGTTCTTC. This sequence encodes CASSPLAGGPTAYNEQFF.

This rearrangement joins TRBV29-1 to TRBJ1-1; D possibly corresponds to TRBD1 (6 bases). This CDR3 has 13 amino acids. Trimming stripped 4 bases from V and 5 bases from J, with 14 bases between. Germline V gives CDR1 SQVTM, CDR2 ANQGSEA. In nucleotides, the CDR3 is TGCAGCGTTGGTCCAGGGGTAGGTACTGAAGCTTTCTTT. Encoded protein: CSVGPGVGTEAFF.

The gene calls are TRBV29-1 and TRBJ1-2; D gene uncertain. Germline loops: CDR1 SQVTM, CDR2 ANQGSEA. Trimming stripped 1 base from V and 8 bases from J, with 14 bases between. The CDR3 has 13 residues. This CDR3 reads CSVEGGWGGGYTF. The CDR3 nucleotides read TGCAGCGTTGAAGGGGGTTGGGGAGGCGGCTACACCTTC.

The rearrangement joins TRBV27 to TRBJ1-2; 11 bases line up with TRBD1. The V segment lost 5 bases and the J segment 4 bases; nucleotides outside the gene matches: 9. CDR1 and CDR2 (germline): MNHEY, SMNVEV (reference sequence). This CDR3 is 16 amino acids long. The CDR3, as DNA: TGTGCCAGCAGTCACCGACGGGACAGGGGGGGCTATGGCTACACCTTC. Its translation is CASSHRRDRGGYGYTF.

The rearrangement links TRBV6-5 to TRBJ2-2, with 7 bases identical to TRBD2. Unmatched junction bases numbered 4, after V lost 0 bases and J lost 3 bases. Germline values: CDR1 MNHEY, CDR2 SVGAGI. CDR3 length: 16 residues. CDR3 residues: CASSYSSGTYTGELFF. The CDR3 nucleotides read TGTGCCAGCAGTTACTCGAGCGGGACTTACACCGGGGAGCTGTTTTTT.